The clone carrying this TCR beta chain was seen a handful of times. The data originate from a study of CD8 T cells in Susac syndrome. With random hexamers, reverse transcription was performed on about 0.45 to 1 ug of RNA. MiXCR, applied by TCRdb to the immunoSEQ multiplex PCR reads, yields one record per CDR3 protein. The sample gives about 200,000 distinct CDR3 sequences, over 85% of which show up once; around 0.1% is in the top ten. The ends were cut back, 0 bases at V and 2 bases at J, with 8 bases in the middle. The CDR3 has 15 amino acids. Germline loops: CDR1 SGHRS, CDR2 YFSETQ. Healthy donors constituted the controls, which were matched for age and sex. TEMRA cells were FACS-enriched, while CD8+ and CD4+ T cells were negatively isolated.

This TCR derives from a human donor in good health. The chain links TRBV5-1 to TRBJ2-2; possible D gene TRBD1, 5 bases. Material: CD4+ T cells from PBMCs. CDR3 sequence (DNA): TGCGCCAGCAGCTTGGTACAGGCTAACACCGGGGAGCTGTTTTTT. Its protein product is CASSLVQANTGELFF.